One sample yielded the 4 T cell receptor beta chains listed below, sequenced in a study of cytomegalovirus exposure and HLA in healthy donors (dated by TCRdb to the late 2010s). The method was the immunoSEQ multiplex PCR assay. A mixture of 60 forward primers for TCR Vbeta segments and 13 reverse primers for TCR Jbeta segments was used in the multiplex PCR. Imported from immuneACCESS, the table was reduced by TCRdb to in-frame sequences with V and J called. These copies leave out some clones; in studies compared against another copy, an unresolved V gene accounts for under half, and the cause of the remainder is not known. Counted in this sample were 200,000 to 250,000 clones; around 80% of them appeared once. Clones ranked in the top ten supply 2.5% to 3% of the sample. Sequenced: PBMCs. The receptors were sampled from an older woman in good health and CMV-seropositive.

About this clone itself: Other DNA sequences in the same sample also yield this CDR3. V is TRBV11-2 and J is TRBJ1-1; D might be TRBD1 (5 bases). From germline, CDR1 is SGHAT and CDR2 FQNNGV. Trimming left V 4 bases short and J 1 base short, with 7 bases between. The CDR3 contains 13 residues. The CDR3 is CASSSDRNTEAFF. The DNA for the CDR3 is TGTGCCAGCAGCTCAGACAGGAACACTGAAGCTTTCTTT.

This CDR3 reads CASEFGGAKAGYTF. CDR3 coding DNA: TGTGCCAGTGAGTTTGGGGGCGCGAAGGCCGGCTACACCTTC. The chain is built from TRBV19 and TRBJ1-2, with D possibly being TRBD1 (6 bases). Germline CDR1 and CDR2: LNHDA and SQIVND (reference sequence). The CDR3 extends over 14 amino acids. Trimming removed 8 bases at V and 8 bases at J, with 21 bases between.

The V and J genes are TRBV5-8 and TRBJ2-6; D possibly corresponds to TRBD2 (5 bases). From germline, CDR1 is SGHTS and CDR2 YDEGEE. The CDR3 is made up of 16 amino acids. Trimming took off 4 bases at V and 12 bases at J, with 23 bases between the two ends. The CDR3 nucleotides read TGTGCCAGCAGCCCCTATACGGGAAGCACCCCTGGCGTCCTGACTTTC. Translation: CASSPYTGSTPGVLTF.

The chain combines TRBV30 with TRBJ2-7; 9 nucleotides align to TRBD1. Trimming at V came to 7 bases and at J to 6 bases, leaving 10 bases not matched to a gene. CDR1 is GTSNPN and CDR2 is SVGIG in the germline V gene (reference sequence). The CDR3 is 13 amino acids. The CDR3 coding sequence is TGTGCCTCCCTGAGGGGACAGGGAACCGAGCAGTACTTC. Translated: CASLRGQGTEQYF.